This T cell receptor beta chain stems from a study of blood T cell repertoires in COVID-19. For the study at large: COVID-19 samples from acute and convalescent phases originated in the United States, Italy and Spain. PBMCs, B-cell-depleted T cells, or T cells provided the cDNA or gDNA that made up the material.

Per the study methods: It was from reference gene primer amplification that nucleated cell counts were estimated. Profiling relied on immunoSEQ multiplex PCR, and the TCRdb table lists in-frame clones only, not all of them. The V and J calls and the clone size are those of that table, but D and trimming were determined from the DNA. Among around 72,000 clones listed, 82% were seen once. Sequencing was done on a sample of peripheral blood. This receptor was obtained from a human donor in a cohort sampled during active COVID-19.

The CDR3 region has the DNA TGTGCCAGCTCACCACGGGTGGGGCGTGAAGAGACCCAGTACTTC. Translation gives CASSPRVGREETQYF. The chain links TRBV18 to TRBJ2-5, with a possible D match to TRBD1 (5 bases). The germline gives CDR1 KGHSH, CDR2 LQKENI. CDR3 length equals 15 residues. V dropped 1 base and J dropped 3 bases, with 12 bases sitting between them. The full variable domain, completed using reference TRBV18 and TRBJ2-5, is NAGVMQNPRHLVRRRGQEARLRCSPMKGHSHVYWYRQLPEEGLKFMVYLQKENIIDESGMPKERFSAEFPKEGPSILRIQQVVRGDSAAYFCASSPRVGREETQYFGPGTRLLVL.